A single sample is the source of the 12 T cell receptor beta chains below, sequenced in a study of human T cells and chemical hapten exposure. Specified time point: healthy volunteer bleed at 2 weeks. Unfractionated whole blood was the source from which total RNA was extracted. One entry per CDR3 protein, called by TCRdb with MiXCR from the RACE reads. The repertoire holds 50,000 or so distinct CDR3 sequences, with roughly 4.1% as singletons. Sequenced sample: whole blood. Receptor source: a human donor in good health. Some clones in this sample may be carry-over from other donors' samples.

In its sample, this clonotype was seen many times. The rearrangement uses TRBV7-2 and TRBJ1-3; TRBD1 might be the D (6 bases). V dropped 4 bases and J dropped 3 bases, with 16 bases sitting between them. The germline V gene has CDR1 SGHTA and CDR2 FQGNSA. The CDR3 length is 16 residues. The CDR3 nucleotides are TGTGCCAGCAGCTCCCTCAGGGGATTTGGTGGAAACACCATATATTTT. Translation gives CASSSLRGFGGNTIYF.

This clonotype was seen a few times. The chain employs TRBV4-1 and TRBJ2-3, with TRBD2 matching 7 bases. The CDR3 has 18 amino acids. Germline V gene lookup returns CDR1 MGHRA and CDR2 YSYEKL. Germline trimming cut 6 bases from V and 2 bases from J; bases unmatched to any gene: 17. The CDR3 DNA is TGCGCCAGCAGTCCCATTTTTGGAGCGGGAACGAACACAGATACGCAGTATTTT. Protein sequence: CASSPIFGAGTNTDTQYF.

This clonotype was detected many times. As DNA, the CDR3 is TGTGCCAGCAGCCGGACAGGGGGCTCTAGCACAGATACGCAGTATTTT. This translates into CASSRTGGSSTDTQYF. The rearrangement links TRBV7-3 to TRBJ2-3, with TRBD1 matching over 11 bases. CDR3 length: 16 residues. In germline, CDR1 is SGHTA, CDR2 FQGTGA. The V and J ends lost 5 bases and 0 bases, in that order; junction bases with no gene match: 4.

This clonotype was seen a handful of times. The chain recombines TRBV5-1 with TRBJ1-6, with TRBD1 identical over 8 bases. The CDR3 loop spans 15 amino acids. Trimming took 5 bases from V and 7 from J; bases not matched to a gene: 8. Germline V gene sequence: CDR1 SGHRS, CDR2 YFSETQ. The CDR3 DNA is TGCGCCAGCAGAGGGCAGGGGGCTTGGAATTCACCCCTCCACTTT. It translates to CASRGQGAWNSPLHF.

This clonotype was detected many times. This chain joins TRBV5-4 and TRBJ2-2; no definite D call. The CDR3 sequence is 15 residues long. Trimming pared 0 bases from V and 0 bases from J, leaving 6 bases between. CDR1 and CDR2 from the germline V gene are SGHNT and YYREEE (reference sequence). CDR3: CASSLDITNTGELFF. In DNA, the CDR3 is TGTGCCAGCAGCTTGGATATTACGAACACCGGGGAGCTGTTTTTT.

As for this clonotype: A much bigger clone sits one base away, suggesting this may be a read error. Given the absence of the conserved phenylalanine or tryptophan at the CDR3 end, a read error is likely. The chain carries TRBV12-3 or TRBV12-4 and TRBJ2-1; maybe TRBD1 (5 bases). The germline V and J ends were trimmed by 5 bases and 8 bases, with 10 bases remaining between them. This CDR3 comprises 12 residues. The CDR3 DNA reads TGTGCCAGCAGTCCGCAGGGCCATGAGCAGTTCTCC. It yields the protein CASSPQGHEQFS.

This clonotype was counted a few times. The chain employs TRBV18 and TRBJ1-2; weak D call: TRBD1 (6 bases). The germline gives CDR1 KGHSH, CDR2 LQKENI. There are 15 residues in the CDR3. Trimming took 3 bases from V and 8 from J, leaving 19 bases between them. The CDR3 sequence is CASSPNRQEYGGYTF. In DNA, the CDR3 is TGTGCCAGCTCACCTAATAGACAGGAGTATGGGGGCTACACCTTC.

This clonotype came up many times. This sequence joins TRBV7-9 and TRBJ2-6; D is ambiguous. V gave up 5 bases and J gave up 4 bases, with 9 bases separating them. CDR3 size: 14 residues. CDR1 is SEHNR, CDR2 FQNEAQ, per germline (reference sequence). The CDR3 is CASSPAAGANVLTF. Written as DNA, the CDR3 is TGTGCCAGCAGCCCAGCCGCCGGGGCCAACGTCCTGACTTTC.

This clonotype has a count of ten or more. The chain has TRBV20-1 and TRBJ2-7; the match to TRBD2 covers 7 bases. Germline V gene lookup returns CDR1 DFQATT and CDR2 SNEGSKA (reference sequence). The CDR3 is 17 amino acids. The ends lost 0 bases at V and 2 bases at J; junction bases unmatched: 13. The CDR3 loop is CSARDAGLPYPPYEQYF. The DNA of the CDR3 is TGCAGTGCTAGAGATGCGGGACTACCGTACCCCCCCTACGAGCAGTACTTC.

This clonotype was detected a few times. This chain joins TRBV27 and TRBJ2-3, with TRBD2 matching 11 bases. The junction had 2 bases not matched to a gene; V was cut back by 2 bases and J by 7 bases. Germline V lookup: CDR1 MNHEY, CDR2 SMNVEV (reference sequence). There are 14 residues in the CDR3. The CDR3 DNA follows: TGTGCCAGCAGTTTAACTAGCGGGAGTAATACGCAGTATTTT. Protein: CASSLTSGSNTQYF.

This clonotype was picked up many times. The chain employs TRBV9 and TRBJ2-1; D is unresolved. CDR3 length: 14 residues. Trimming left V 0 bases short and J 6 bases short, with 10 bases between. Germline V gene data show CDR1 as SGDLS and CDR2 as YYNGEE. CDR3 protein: CASSVAGPPNEQFF. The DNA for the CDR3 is TGTGCCAGCAGCGTAGCGGGTCCCCCCAATGAGCAGTTCTTC. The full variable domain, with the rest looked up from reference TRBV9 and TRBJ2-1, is DSGVTQTPKHLITATGQRVTLRCSPRSGDLSVYWYQQSLDQGLQFLIQYYNGEERAKGNILERFSAQQFPDLHSELNLSSLELGDSALYFCASSVAGPPNEQFFGPGTRLTVL.

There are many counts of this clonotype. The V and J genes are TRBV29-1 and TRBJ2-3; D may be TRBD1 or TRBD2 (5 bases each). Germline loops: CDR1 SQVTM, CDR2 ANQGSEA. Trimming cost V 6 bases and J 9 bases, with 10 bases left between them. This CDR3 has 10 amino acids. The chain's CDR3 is CSVARDTQYF. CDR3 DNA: TGCAGCGTCGCCAGGGACACGCAGTATTTT.